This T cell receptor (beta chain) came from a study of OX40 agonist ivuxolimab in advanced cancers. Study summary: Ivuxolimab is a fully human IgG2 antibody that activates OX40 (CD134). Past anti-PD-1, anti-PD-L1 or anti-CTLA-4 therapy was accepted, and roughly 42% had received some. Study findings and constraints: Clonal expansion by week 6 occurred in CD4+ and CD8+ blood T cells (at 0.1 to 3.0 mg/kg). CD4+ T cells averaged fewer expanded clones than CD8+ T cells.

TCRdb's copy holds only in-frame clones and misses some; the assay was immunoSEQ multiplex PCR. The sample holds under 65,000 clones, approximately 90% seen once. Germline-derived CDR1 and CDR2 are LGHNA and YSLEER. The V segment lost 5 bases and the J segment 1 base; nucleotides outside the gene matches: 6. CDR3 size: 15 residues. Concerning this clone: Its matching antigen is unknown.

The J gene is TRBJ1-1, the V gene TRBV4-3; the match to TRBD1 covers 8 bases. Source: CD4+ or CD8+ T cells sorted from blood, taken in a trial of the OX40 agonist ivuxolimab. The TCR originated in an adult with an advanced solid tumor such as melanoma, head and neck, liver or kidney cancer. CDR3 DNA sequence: TGCGCCAGCAGCACGCGGACAGGGCGGAACACTGAAGCTTTCTTT. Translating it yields CASSTRTGRNTEAFF.